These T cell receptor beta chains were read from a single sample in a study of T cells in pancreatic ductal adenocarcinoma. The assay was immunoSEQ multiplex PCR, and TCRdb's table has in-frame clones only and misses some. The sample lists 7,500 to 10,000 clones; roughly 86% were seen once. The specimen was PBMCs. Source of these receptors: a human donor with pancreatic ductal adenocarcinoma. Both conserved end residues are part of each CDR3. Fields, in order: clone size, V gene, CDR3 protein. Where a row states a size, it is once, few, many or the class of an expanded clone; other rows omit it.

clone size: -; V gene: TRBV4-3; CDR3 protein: CASSPSRTARGNDGYTF
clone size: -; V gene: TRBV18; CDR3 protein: CASSPPTGTESNEQYF
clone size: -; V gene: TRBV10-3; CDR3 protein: CAITRGNTGELFF
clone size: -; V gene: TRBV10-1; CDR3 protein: CAGRWTGYEQYF
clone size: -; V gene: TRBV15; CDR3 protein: CATNLGTSGGAKTQYF
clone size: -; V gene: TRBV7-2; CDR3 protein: CASSLWADTDTQYF
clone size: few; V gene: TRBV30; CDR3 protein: CAWSRQYGYTF
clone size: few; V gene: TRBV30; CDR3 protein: CACGVRSGLTEAFF
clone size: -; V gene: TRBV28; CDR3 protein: CASSLRMGATDTLAGVAYNEQFF
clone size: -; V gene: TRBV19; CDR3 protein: CASAVGTGYEKLFF
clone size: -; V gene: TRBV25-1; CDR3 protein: CASSHRDRGRTGELFF
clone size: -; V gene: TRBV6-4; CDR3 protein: CASRAVHQPQHF
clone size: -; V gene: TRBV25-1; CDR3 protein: CASSAPEQGARTEAFF
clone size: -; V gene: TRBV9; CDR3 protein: CASSPRSGREADTQYF
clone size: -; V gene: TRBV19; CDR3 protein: CASSMGLAGEQFF
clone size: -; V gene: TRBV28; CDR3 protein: CASSLNRLREQYF
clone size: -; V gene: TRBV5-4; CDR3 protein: CASSSARNRGSGANVLTF
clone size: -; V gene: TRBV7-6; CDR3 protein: CASSQLILAGAYNEQFF
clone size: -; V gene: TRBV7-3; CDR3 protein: CASSLKFRQENYGYTF
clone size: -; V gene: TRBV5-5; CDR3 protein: CASSLETGAPYGYTF
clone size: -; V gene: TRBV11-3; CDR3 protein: CASSVLAGGTQFF
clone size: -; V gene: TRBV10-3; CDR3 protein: CAISDRAGTVGLGYTF
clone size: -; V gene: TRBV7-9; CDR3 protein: CASSLTTGTGGYNEQFF
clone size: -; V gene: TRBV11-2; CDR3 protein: CASSSNRGRTEAFF
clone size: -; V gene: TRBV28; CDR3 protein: CASSAQGVYGYTF
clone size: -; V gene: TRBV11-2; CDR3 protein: CASSSNYGYTF
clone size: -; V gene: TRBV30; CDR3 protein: CAWSVQENTEAFF
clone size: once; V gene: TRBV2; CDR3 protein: CASSRDSPEETQYF
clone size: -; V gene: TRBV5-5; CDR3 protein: CASSRPPSGTDTQYF
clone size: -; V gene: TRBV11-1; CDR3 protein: CASSFGDRNTEAFF
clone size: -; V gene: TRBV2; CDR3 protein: CASSAQQGMNTEAFF
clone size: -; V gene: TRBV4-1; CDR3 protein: CASSQVSGDSYNEQFF
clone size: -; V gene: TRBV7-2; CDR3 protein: CASSRGTGGYTQYF
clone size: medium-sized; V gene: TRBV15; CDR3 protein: CATSRVTGLLLSNTGELFF
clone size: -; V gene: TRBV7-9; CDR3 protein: CASSPPGEETQYF
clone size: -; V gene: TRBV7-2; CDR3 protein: CASSLAPVASGGPDTQYF
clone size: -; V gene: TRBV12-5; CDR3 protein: CASAKDRHTEAFF
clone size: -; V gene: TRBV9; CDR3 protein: CASSVNPAGAYEQYF
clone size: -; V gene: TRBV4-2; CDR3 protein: CASSQTGGNQPQHF
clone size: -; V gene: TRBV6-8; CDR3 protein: CASSGETQYF